Listed here is a single TCR beta chain. The sample belongs to a study of T-cell reconstitution after alpha-beta-depleted transplantation in children. Unique molecular identifiers were incorporated when the TCRbeta library was constructed. One entry per CDR3 protein, called by TCRdb with MiXCR from the PCR reads. The data show roughly 250,000 distinct CDR3 sequences, under 9.5% seen once. This TCR was sampled from a male patient younger than 18 who had a stem cell transplant for acute lymphoblastic leukemia, so the T cells may come from the graft donor. Here the sequenced sample was PBMCs, mostly from graft donor cells, taken 180 days after TCRalphabeta/CD19-depleted stem cell transplant.

CDR3 coding DNA: TGTGCCAGCAGTTTCAGGTTCGGCAGTCGGTTACCCCGCACAGATACGCAGTATTTT. Protein: CASSFRFGSRLPRTDTQYF. This rearrangement joins TRBV12-3 or TRBV12-4 to TRBJ2-3; D uncertain. This CDR3 has 19 residues. V was clipped by 3 bases and J by 1 base, with 23 bases between them.